One sample yielded the 13 T cell receptor beta chains listed below, sequenced in a study of T cell repertoires in cytomegalovirus infection. These receptors lack a known antigen. One entry per CDR3 protein results from TCRdb running MiXCR on the reads. This table holds some 350,000 distinct CDR3 sequences, 25% to 30% found once. This specimen was cultured PBMCs, taken from culture after CMV antigen stimulation. The origin of the receptors is a human donor in good health (CMV status not recorded). Some clones in this sample may be carry-over from other donors' samples.

The gene calls are TRBV19 and TRBJ2-1; TRBD1 aligns across 11 bases. The CDR3 contains 16 residues. The ends lost 4 bases at V and 9 bases at J; junction bases unmatched: 11. CDR1 is LNHDA and CDR2 is SQIVND in the germline V gene (reference sequence). The CDR3 reads CASSTRTGGAGGEQFF. DNA for the CDR3: TGTGCCAGTAGTACAAGGACAGGGGGCGCGGGGGGTGAGCAGTTCTTC.

This clonotype was counted at least ten times. The chain has TRBV11-2 and TRBJ1-1; D ambiguous. Germline V gene sequence: CDR1 SGHAT, CDR2 FQNNGV. V lost 3 bases and J 4 bases, leaving 15 bases between the germline ends. The CDR3 loop spans 15 amino acids. The CDR3 reads CASSFPQAGSTEAFF. The CDR3 nucleotides are TGTGCCAGCAGCTTCCCCCAGGCCGGGAGCACTGAAGCTTTCTTT.

This clonotype was seen at least ten times. The gene calls are TRBV4-2 and TRBJ2-3; D remains unclear. This CDR3 contains 14 residues. Germline V gene sequence: CDR1 LGHNA, CDR2 YNFKEQ. The germline V and J ends were trimmed by 1 base and 6 bases, with 11 bases remaining between them. The CDR3 here is CASSQGREADTQYF. The CDR3 coding sequence is TGTGCCAGCAGCCAAGGTAGGGAAGCGGATACGCAGTATTTT.

The V gene is TRBV11-1, the J gene TRBJ2-2; 7 nucleotides match TRBD1. CDR3 size: 14 residues. The V and J ends lost 2 bases and 4 bases, in that order; junction bases with no gene match: 1. Germline-derived CDR1 and CDR2 are SGHAT and FQDESV (reference sequence). The CDR3 DNA follows: TGTGCCAGCAGCTTACGGACAGGCACCGGGGAGCTGTTTTTT. Translation gives CASSLRTGTGELFF.

This clonotype showed up just a few times. One end of the junction does not line up with germline, which may come from a read error. The chain is built from TRBV19 and TRBJ2-3; 8 bases agree with TRBD1. Germline CDR1 is LNHDA and CDR2 is SQIVND (reference sequence). The CDR3 spans 14 residues. The CDR3 DNA is TGCGCCAGTAGTATAGGACAGGGTGGGGATACGCAGTATTTT. This translates into CASSIGQGGDTQYF.

This clonotype was seen more than once but under ten times. The rearrangement uses TRBV6-5 and TRBJ2-1; maybe TRBD2 (5 bases). Germline CDR1 MNHEY, CDR2 SVGAGI. Trimming stripped 5 bases from V and 2 bases from J, with 22 bases between. This CDR3 is built from 18 residues. CDR3 loop: CASSHTSGTAAPYNEQFF. The CDR3 nucleotides read TGTGCCAGCAGTCATACATCCGGTACAGCGGCACCCTACAATGAGCAGTTCTTC.

A few counts support this clonotype. This chain connects TRBV12-3 or TRBV12-4 to TRBJ1-5, with 7 bases lining up with TRBD1. This CDR3 has 13 residues. The V and J ends lost 6 bases and 5 bases, in that order; junction bases with no gene match: 4. CDR3 bases: TGTGCCAGCAGGGGGGACAGCTATCAGCCCCAGCATTTT. It specifies CASRGDSYQPQHF.

A note on this clonotype: An end of the junction differs from the germline gene, which may be a read error. The CDR3 DNA reads TGTGCCAGCAGCTCTCGAACGGGGGGCGTCTCTGGGGCCAACGTCCAGACTTTC. Translating gives CASSSRTGGVSGANVQTF. This chain joins TRBV7-8 and TRBJ2-6, with D maybe TRBD2 (7 bases). Germline CDR1 SGHVS, CDR2 FQNEAQ. The CDR3 length is 18 residues.

V and J are TRBV6-5 and TRBJ1-6; TRBD1 matches 7 bases. Trimming at V came to 5 bases and at J to 6 bases, leaving 4 bases not matched to a gene. The CDR3 runs 14 residues. Germline V gene data show CDR1 as MNHEY and CDR2 as SVGAGI. The CDR3 nucleotides are TGTGCCAGCAGTCGACAGGGCTTTAATTCACCCCTCCACTTT. Translated, it gives CASSRQGFNSPLHF.

V usage is TRBV7-6 and J usage is TRBJ2-3; no clear D gene. V was pared by 1 base and J by 0 bases, with 8 bases between. In germline, CDR1 is SGHVS, CDR2 FNYEAQ. The length of the CDR3 is 15 residues. The CDR3, as DNA: TGTGCCAGCAGCTTAGGAAGGGTTAGCACAGATACGCAGTATTTT. Its protein is CASSLGRVSTDTQYF.

The chain links TRBV29-1 to TRBJ1-4, with D tentatively TRBD1 (5 bases). V gave up 4 bases and J gave up 0 bases, with 9 bases separating them. This CDR3 spans 14 amino acids. The germline CDR1 and CDR2 sequences are SQVTM and ANQGSEA. This chain's CDR3 is CSVVGASTNEKLFF. CDR3 coding DNA: TGCAGCGTTGTCGGGGCATCAACTAATGAAAAACTGTTTTTT.

In its sample, this clonotype was seen a few times. The gene calls are TRBV24-1 and TRBJ1-2; D gene unclear. Trimming cost V 2 bases and J 1 base, with 7 bases left between them. The CDR3 sequence is 14 residues long. Looked up from germline, CDR1 is KGHDR and CDR2 is SFDVKD. Written as DNA, the CDR3 is TGTGCCACCAGTGATTCCGCAAATAACTATGGCTACACCTTC. Amino acids: CATSDSANNYGYTF.

This clonotype was detected a few times. This chain's CDR3 is CASSDIRTGNYGYTF. CDR3 DNA sequence: TGTGCCAGCAGTGACATTCGGACAGGGAACTATGGCTACACCTTC. This chain connects TRBV6-1 to TRBJ1-2; TRBD1 matches at 8 bases. Per germline, CDR1 MNHNS and CDR2 SASEGT. The ends lost 3 bases at V and 2 bases at J; junction bases unmatched: 5. The length of the CDR3 is 15 residues.